Each of the 5 T cell receptor beta chains below was sequenced from the same sample in a study of tumor-infiltrating lymphocytes in primary liver carcinoma. Taking about 17-31 mg of unsorted bulk tissue, the authors co-extracted RNA and DNA. TCR beta cDNA came from approximately 540 ng total RNA, primed with a constant-region primer. Modified slightly, ARM-PCR produced TCR beta libraries over three nested multiplex PCR rounds. Investigators reported that the first two PCR rounds, at around 9 cycles each, used TRBV1-TRBV30 forward primers with a C-beta reverse primer. A single record per CDR3 protein comes from TCRdb applying MiXCR to the multiplex PCR reads. The table lists fewer than 150,000 distinct CDR3 sequences, 60% to 70% of them singletons. The sequenced sample consisted of liver tumor tissue from sampling region 1. The sample's subset: tumor region T1, superior pole. The receptor source for this set is a woman between 55 and 75 years old with primary liver carcinoma and hepatitis B virus infection.

As regards this clonotype: The conserved closing phenylalanine or tryptophan is absent in this CDR3, likely reflecting a read error. The rearrangement uses TRBV13 and TRBJ2-7, with D unclear. CDR3 length: 12 residues. Germline V gene sequence: CDR1 PRHDT, CDR2 FYEKMQ (reference sequence). The germline V and J ends were trimmed by 8 bases and 7 bases, with 15 bases remaining between them. DNA for the CDR3: TGTGCCAGCCGCTCAGGCCCCAGGGAGCAGTACTAC. Amino acid sequence: CASRSGPREQYY.

This clonotype was counted many times. V and J are TRBV4-1 and TRBJ2-1; tentatively, D is TRBD2 (5 bases). The CDR3 consists of 12 residues. Per the germline V gene, CDR1 is MGHRA and CDR2 is YSYEKL. The V gene lost 1 base and the J gene lost 9 bases, with 7 bases spanning the gap. CDR3 loop: CASSQVEGEQFF. As DNA, the CDR3 is TGCGCCAGCAGCCAAGTTGAGGGTGAGCAGTTCTTC.

About this clonotype: The junction does not match germline at one end; this may be a read error. V is TRBV11-2 and J is TRBJ2-5; the match to TRBD2 covers 7 bases. CDR3 length equals 14 residues. Germline CDR1 and CDR2: SGHAT and FQNNGV. The CDR3 reads CASSWTRGQETKYF. The CDR3 nucleotides are TGTGCCAGCAGCTGGACTAGAGGGCAAGAGACCAAGTACTTC.

As to this clonotype: This may be a read error: a much more frequent sequence differs by one nucleotide. V and J are TRBV6-1 and TRBJ2-7, with TRBD2 matching over 7 bases. This CDR3 spans 15 amino acids. CDR1 MNHNS and CDR2 SASEGT come from the germline V gene. Written as DNA, the CDR3 is TGTGCCAGCGTCCGAGCTAGCGGTAGCTCCTTCGAGCAGTACTTC. Protein product: CASVRASGSSFEQYF.

Details on this clonotype: Without the conserved terminal phenylalanine or tryptophan, this CDR3 likely stems from a read error. The limits of the CDR3 on the DNA are not certain, so only TCRdb's listed CDR3 is given. The chain carries TRBV7-8 and TRBJ2-2; the table calls TRBD1, which could not be checked here. The CDR3 is 18 residues long, counting both termini. Germline lookup yields CDR1 SGHVS and CDR2 FQNEAQ. This chain's CDR3 is CASSTRTGLGADTGELFL.